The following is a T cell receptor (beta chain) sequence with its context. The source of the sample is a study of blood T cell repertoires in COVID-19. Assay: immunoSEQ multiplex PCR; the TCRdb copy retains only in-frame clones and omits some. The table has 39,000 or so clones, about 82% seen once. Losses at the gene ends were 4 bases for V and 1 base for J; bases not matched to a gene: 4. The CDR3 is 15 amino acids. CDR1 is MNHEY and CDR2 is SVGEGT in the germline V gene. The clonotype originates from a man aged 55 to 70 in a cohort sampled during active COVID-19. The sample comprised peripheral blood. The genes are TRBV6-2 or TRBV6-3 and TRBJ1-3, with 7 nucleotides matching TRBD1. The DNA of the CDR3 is TGTGCCAGCAGTTCCTTGACAGGGTCTGGAAACACCATATATTTT. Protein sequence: CASSSLTGSGNTIYF.